The clone carrying this TCR beta chain qualifies as medium-sized. TCRdb reprocessed the PCR reads via MiXCR and lists one record per CDR3 protein. The sample includes 2,000 to 3,000 distinct CDR3 sequences, less than 50% of them seen just once. The V gene lost 7 bases and the J gene lost 0 bases, with 15 bases spanning the gap. The CDR3 consists of 16 residues. This entry comes from a study of immune characterization of retroperitoneal liposarcoma. This clonotype was obtained from a male donor with retroperitoneal liposarcoma. The chain combines TRBV12-3 or TRBV12-4 with TRBJ1-4, with D perhaps TRBD1 (6 bases). What was sequenced was tumor tissue. CDR3 protein: CASKGGLQTTNEKLFF. In DNA form, the CDR3 reads TGTGCCAGCAAGGGGGGACTCCAGACAACTAATGAAAAACTGTTTTTT.